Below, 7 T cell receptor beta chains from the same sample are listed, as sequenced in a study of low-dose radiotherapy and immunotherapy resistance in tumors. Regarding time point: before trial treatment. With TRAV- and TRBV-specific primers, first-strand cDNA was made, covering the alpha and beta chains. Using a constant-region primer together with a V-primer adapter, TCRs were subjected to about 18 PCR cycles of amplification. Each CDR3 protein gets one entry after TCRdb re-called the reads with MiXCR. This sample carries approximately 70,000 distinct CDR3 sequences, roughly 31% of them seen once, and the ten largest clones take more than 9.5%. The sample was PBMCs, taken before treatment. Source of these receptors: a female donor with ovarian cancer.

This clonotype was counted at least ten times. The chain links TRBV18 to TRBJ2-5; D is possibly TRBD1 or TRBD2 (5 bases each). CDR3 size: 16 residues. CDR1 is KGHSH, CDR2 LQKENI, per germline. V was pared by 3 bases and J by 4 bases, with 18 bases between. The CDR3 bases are TGTGCCAGCTCACCCTGGGAAGGGACCTCCCGAGAGACCCAGTACTTC. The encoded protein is CASSPWEGTSRETQYF.

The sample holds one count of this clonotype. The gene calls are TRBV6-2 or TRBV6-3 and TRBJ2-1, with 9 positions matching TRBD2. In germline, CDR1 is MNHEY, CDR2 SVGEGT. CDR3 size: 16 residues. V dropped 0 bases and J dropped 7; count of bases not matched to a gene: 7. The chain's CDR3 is CASSYSSSGSGNEQFF. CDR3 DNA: TGTGCCAGCAGTTACTCGAGTAGCGGGAGTGGGAATGAGCAGTTCTTC.

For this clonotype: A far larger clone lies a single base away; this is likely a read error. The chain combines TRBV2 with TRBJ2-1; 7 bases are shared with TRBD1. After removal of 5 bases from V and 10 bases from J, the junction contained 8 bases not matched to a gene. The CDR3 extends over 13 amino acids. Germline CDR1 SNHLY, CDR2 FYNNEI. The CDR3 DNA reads TGTGCCAGCAGTTTAACAGGGGTCTACGAGCAGTTCTTC. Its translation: CASSLTGVYEQFF.

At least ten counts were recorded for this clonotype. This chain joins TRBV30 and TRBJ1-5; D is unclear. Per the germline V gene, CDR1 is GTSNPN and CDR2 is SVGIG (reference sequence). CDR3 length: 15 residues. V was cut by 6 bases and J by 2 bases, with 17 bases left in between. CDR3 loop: CACSLSLSGNQPQHF. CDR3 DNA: TGTGCCTGCAGCCTCAGCCTTTCTGGCAATCAGCCCCAGCATTTT.

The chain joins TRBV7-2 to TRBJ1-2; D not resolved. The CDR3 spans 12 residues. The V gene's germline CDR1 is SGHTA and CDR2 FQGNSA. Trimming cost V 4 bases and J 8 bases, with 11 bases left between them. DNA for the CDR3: TGTGCCAGCAGCTCCGACCCCGTAGGCTACACCTTC. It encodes CASSSDPVGYTF.

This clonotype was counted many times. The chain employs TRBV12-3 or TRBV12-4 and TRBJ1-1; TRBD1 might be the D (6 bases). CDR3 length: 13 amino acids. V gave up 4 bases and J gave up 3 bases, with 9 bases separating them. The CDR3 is CASSSKGDTEAFF. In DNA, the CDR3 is TGTGCCAGCAGTTCGAAGGGGGACACTGAAGCTTTCTTT.

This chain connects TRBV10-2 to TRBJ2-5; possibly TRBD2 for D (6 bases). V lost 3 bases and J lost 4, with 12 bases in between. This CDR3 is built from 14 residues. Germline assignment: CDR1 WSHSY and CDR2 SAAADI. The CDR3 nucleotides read TGCGCCAGCAGTGAATTGGGGGGTTCAGAGACCCAGTACTTC. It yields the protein CASSELGGSETQYF.